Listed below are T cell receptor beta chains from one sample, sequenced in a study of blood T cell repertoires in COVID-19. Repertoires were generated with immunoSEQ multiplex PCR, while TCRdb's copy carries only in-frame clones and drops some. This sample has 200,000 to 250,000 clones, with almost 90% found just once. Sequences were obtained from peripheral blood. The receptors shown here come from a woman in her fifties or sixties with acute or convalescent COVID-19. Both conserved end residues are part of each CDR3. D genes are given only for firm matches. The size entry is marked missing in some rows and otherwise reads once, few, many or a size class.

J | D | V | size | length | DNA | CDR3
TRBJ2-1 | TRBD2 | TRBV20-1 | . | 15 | TGCAGTGCTGGTGGGGCGGGAGTCTCCTACAATGAGCAGTTCTTC | CSAGGAGVSYNEQFF
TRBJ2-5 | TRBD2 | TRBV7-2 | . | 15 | TGTGCCAGCAGCTTAACAGCGGGAACTATCGAGACCCAGTACTTC | CASSLTAGTIETQYF
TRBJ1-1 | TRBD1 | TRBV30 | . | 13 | TGTGCCTGGAGTAAACAGGGGTATACTGAAGCTTTCTTT | CAWSKQGYTEAFF
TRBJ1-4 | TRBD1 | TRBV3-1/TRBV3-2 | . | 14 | TGTGCCAGCAGCCACAGGGGGCTTAATGAAAAACTGTTTTTT | CASSHRGLNEKLFF
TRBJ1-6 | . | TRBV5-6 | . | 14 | TGTGCCAGCAGCCACAGGAGTAATGGGGCACCCCTCCACTTT | CASSHRSNGAPLHF
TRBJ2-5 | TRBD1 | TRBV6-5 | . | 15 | TGTGCCAGCAGTTACACGGACAGGGCGCGTGGGACCCAGTACTTC | CASSYTDRARGTQYF
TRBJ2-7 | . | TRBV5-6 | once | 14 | TGTGCCAGCAGCTTCGAGGGAAAGGGCTACGAGCAGTACTTC | CASSFEGKGYEQYF
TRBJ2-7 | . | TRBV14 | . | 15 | TGTGCCAGCAGCCAAGTACTAGGGTGGAGCAGCGAGCAGTACTTC | CASSQVLGWSSEQYF
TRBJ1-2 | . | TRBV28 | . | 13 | TGTGCCAGCAGAGCATCGGGACTCGGAGGCTACACCTTC | CASRASGLGGYTF
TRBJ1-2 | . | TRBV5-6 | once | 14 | TGTGCCAGCAGCCAGGGGCAGGGGCTCTATGGCTACACCTTC | CASSQGQGLYGYTF
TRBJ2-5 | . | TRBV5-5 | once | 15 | TGTGCCAGCAGCCCCCCCGGGGGGCGTCAAGAGACCCAGTACTTC | CASSPPGGRQETQYF
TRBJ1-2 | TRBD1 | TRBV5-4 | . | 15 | TGTGCCAGCAGCTTCAAGACAGGGACACTCTATGGCTACACCTTC | CASSFKTGTLYGYTF
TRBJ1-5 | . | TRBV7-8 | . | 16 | TGTGCCAGCAGCGCACAGGTTTGGTCGGGCAATCAGCCCCAGCATTTT | CASSAQVWSGNQPQHF
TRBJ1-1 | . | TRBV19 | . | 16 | TGTGCCAGTAGGCCTGACGCGTGGAGGATGAACACTGAAGCTTTCTTT | CASRPDAWRMNTEAFF
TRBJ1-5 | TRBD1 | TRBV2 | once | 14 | TGTGCCAGCACAAGGACAGGGGGCATTCAGCCCCAGCATTTT | CASTRTGGIQPQHF
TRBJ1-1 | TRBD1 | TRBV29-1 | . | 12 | TGCAGCGACAGGGGGCCGGGCACTGAAGCTTTCTTT | CSDRGPGTEAFF
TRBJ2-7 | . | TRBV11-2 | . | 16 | TGTGCCAGCAGCTTATTAGGGGTCCGAACTACCTACGAGCAGTACTTC | CASSLLGVRTTYEQYF
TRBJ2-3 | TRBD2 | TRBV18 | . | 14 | TGTGCCAGCTCACCAAGACTAGCCACAGATACGCAGTATTTT | CASSPRLATDTQYF
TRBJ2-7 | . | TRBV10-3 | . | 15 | TGTGCCACCAGGGGGGGAGGAGGACCCACTTACGAGCAGTACTTC | CATRGGGGPTYEQYF
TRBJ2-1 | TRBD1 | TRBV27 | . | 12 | TGTGCCAGCAGTCCCCAGGGGGATGAGCAGTTCTTC | CASSPQGDEQFF
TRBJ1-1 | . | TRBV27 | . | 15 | TGTGCCAGCAGTTTATCGATGGGTTGGGAGACTGAAGCTTTCTTT | CASSLSMGWETEAFF
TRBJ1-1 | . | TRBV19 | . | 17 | TGTGCCAGTAGTATGCGGCAGGGAGGCGCCTGGAACACTGAAGCTTTCTTT | CASSMRQGGAWNTEAFF
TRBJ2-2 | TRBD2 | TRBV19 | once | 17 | TGTGCCAGTAGTCCGACCCCCAGCGGGGCGAACACCGGGGAGCTGTTTTTT | CASSPTPSGANTGELFF
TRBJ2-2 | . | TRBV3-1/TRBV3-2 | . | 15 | TGTGCCAGCAGCCTTGGACATGCGAACACCGGGGAGCTGTTTTTT | CASSLGHANTGELFF
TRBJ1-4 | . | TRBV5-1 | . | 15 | TGCGCCAGCAGCTTGGCCCCGGGGTCCGGAGAAAAACTGTTTTTT | CASSLAPGSGEKLFF
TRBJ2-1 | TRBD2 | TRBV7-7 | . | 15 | TGTGCCAGCAGCTTAGATAGAGCGGGAGGTAGTGAGCAGTTCTTC | CASSLDRAGGSEQFF